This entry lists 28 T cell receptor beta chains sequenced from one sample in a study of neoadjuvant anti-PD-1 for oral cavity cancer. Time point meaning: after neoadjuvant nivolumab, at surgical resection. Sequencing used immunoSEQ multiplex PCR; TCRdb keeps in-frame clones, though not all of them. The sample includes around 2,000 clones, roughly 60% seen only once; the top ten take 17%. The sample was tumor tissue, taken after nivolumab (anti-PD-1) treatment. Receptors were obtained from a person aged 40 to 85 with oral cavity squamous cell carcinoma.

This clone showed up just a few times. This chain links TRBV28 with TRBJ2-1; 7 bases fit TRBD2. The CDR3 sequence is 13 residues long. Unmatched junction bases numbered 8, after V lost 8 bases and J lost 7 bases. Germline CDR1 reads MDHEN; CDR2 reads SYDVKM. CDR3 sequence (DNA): TGTGCCAGCGGCGCGGGAGATAGAAATGAGCAGTTCTTC. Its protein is CASGAGDRNEQFF.

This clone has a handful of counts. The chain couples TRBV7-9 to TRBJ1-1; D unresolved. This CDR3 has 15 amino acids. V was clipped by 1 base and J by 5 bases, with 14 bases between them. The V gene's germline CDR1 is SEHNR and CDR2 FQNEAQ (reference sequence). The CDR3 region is CASSLGEGRGTEAFF. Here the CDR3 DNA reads TGTGCCAGCAGCTTAGGGGAGGGAAGAGGGACTGAAGCTTTCTTT.

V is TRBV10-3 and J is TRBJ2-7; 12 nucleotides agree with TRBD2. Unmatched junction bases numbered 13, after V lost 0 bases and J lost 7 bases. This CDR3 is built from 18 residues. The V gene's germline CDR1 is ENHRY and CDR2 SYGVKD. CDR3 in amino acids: CAISESGSSGRAREEQYF. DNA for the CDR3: TGTGCCATCAGTGAGTCTGGATCTAGCGGGAGGGCCCGTGAGGAGCAGTACTTC.

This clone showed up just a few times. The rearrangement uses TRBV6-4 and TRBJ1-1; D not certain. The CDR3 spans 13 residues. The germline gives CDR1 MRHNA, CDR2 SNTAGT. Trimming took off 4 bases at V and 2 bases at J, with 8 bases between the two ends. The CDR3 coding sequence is TGTGCCAGCAGTGCCAGTTTCAACACTGAAGCTTTCTTT. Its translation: CASSASFNTEAFF.

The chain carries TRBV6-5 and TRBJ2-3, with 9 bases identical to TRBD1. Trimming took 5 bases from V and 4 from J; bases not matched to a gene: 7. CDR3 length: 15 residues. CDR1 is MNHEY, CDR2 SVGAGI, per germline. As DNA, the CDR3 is TGTGCCAGCAGTACGGGGGGACAGGGCCCAGATACGCAGTATTTT. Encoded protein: CASSTGGQGPDTQYF.

CDR3 in DNA: TGTGCCAGCACCTCCGGAGAGACCCAGTACTTC. Translation gives CASTSGETQYF. The chain combines TRBV7-9 with TRBJ2-5; D not certain. With 7 bases removed from V and 4 bases from J, the gap between germline ends came to 7 bases. Germline V gives CDR1 SEHNR, CDR2 FQNEAQ (reference sequence). This CDR3 comprises 11 residues.

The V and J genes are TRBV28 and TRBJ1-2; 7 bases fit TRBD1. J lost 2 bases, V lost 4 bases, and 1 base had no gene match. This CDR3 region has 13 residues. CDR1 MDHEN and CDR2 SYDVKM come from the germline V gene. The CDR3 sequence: CASSSTGNYGYTF. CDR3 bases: TGTGCCAGCAGTTCGACAGGGAACTATGGCTACACCTTC.

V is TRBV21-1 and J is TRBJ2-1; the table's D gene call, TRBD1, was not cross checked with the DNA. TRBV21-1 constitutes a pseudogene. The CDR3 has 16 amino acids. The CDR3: CASSKRLQGSYNEQFF. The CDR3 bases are TGTGCCAGCAGCAAAAGGTTGCAGGGATCCTACAATGAGCAGTTCTTC.

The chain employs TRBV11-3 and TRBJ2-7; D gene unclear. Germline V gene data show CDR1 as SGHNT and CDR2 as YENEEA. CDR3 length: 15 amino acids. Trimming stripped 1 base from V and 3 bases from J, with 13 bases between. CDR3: CASSLGPGSGYEQYF. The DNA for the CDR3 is TGTGCCAGCAGCTTAGGCCCCGGAAGTGGCTACGAGCAGTACTTC.

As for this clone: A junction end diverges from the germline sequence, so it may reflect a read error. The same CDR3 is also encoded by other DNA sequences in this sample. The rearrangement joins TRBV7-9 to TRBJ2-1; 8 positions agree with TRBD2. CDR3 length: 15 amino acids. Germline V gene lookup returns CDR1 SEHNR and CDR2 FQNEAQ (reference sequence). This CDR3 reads CASSLSGSPDNEQFF. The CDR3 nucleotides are TGTGCCAGCAGCCTGAGCGGGAGTCCTGACAATGAACAGTTCTTC.

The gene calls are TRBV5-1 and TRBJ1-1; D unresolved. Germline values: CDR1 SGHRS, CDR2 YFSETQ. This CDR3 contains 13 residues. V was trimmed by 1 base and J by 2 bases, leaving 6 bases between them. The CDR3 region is CASSLQYNTEAFF. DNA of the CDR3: TGCGCCAGCAGCTTGCAGTACAACACTGAAGCTTTCTTT.

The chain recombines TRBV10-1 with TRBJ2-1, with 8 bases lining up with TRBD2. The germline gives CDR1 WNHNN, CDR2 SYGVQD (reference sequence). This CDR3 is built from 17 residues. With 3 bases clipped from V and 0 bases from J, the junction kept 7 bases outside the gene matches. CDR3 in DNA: TGCGCCAGCAGTGACAATAAGCGGGGGAGCTCCTACAATGAGCAGTTCTTC. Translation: CASSDNKRGSSYNEQFF.

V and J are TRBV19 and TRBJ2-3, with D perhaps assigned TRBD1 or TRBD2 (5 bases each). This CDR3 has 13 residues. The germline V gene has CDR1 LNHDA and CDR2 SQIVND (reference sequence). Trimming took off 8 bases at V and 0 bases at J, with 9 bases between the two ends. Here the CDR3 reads CASEGQSTDTQYF. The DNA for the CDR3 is TGTGCCAGTGAGGGGCAGAGCACAGATACGCAGTATTTT.

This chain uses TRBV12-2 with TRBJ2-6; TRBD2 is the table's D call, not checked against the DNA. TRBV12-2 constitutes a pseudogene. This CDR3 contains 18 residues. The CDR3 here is CASRLEAGEDSGANVLTF. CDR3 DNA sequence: TGTGCAAGTCGCTTAGAGGCGGGAGAGGACTCTGGGGCCAACGTCCTGACTTTC.

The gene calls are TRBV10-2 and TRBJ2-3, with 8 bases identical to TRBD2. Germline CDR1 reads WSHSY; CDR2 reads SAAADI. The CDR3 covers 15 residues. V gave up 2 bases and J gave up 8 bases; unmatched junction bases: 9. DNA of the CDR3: TGCGCCAGCAGTGAGCCAACGGGACTAGACGTTACGCAGTATTTT. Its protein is CASSEPTGLDVTQYF.

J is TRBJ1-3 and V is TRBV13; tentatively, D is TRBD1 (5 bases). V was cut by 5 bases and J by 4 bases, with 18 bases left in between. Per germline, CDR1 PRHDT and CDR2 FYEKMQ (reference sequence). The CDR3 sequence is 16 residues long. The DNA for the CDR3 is TGTGCCAGCAGCCGGACAAAGAAGGGGTCCGGAAACACCATATATTTT. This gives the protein CASSRTKKGSGNTIYF.

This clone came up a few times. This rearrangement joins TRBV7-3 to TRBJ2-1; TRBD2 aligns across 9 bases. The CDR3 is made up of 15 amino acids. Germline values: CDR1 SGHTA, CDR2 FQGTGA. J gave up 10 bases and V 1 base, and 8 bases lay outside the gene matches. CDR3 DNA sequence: TGTGCCAGCAGCTTAATGGCTAGCGGGATGGGGGAGCAGTTCTTC. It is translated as CASSLMASGMGEQFF.

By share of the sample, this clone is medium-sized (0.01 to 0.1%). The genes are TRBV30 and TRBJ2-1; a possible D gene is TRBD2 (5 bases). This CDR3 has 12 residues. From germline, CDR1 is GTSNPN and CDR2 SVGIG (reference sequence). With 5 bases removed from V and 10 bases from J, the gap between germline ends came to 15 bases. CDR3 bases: TGTGCCTGGGCCCGAGGGCTTTCCGAGCAGTTCTTC. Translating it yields CAWARGLSEQFF.

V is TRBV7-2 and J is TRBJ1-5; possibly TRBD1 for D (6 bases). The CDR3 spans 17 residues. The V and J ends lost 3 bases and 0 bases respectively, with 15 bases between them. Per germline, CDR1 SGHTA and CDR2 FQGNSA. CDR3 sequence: CASSFSSVRGSNQPQHF. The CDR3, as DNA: TGTGCCAGCAGCTTTAGTTCGGTCAGGGGTAGCAATCAGCCCCAGCATTTT. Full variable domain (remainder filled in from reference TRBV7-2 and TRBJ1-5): GAGVSQSPSNKVTEKGKDVELRCDPISGHTALYWYRQSLGQGLEFLIYFQGNSAPDKSGLPSDRFSAERTGGSVSTLTIQRTQQEDSAVYLCASSFSSVRGSNQPQHFGDGTRLSIL.

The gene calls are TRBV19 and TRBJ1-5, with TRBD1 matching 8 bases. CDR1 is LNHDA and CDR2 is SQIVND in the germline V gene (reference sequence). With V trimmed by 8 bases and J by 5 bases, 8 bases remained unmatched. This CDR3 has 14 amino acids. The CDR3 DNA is TGTGCCAGTGCCGCGGGACAGGTCTATCAGCCCCAGCATTTT. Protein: CASAAGQVYQPQHF.

The CDR3 loop is CASSHRTNTGELFF. Here the CDR3 DNA reads TGTGCCAGTAGTCACCGGACGAACACCGGGGAGCTGTTTTTT. The chain joins TRBV19 to TRBJ2-2; D unclear. The CDR3 runs 14 residues. CDR1 and CDR2 (germline): LNHDA, SQIVND (reference sequence). The V end lost 5 bases, the J end lost 0 bases, and 7 bases lay between the germline ends.

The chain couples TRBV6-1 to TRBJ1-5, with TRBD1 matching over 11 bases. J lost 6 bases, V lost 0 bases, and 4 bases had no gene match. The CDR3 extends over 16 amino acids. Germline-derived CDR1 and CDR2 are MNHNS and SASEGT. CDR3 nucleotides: TGTGCCAGCAGTGAAGCCGGACAGGGGGCTTTTCAGCCCCAGCATTTT. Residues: CASSEAGQGAFQPQHF.

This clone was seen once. In nucleotides, the CDR3 is TGTGCCAGCAGTGCGGAGGGGCGGGAGGCCTACAATGAGCAGTTCTTC. It yields the protein CASSAEGREAYNEQFF. The chain recombines TRBV27 with TRBJ2-1; 8 bases line up with TRBD2. The CDR3 is 16 residues long. The J segment lost 2 bases and the V segment lost 5 bases, leaving 8 bases of the junction unmatched. CDR1 and CDR2 from the germline V gene are MNHEY and SMNVEV (reference sequence).

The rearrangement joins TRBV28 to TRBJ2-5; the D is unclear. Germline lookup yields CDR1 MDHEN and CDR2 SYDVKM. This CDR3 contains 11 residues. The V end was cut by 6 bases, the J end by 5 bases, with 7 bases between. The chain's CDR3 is CASSSKETQYF. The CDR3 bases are TGTGCCAGCAGCTCGAAGGAGACCCAGTACTTC.

This CDR3 reads CASSLPGSGRADTQYF. CDR3 DNA: TGTGCCAGCAGCCTCCCGGGTAGCGGGAGGGCAGATACGCAGTATTTT. This rearrangement joins TRBV7-2 to TRBJ2-3, with 11 bases fitting TRBD2. CDR3 length: 16 residues. J lost 4 bases, V lost 5 bases, and 8 bases had no gene match. Germline V lookup: CDR1 SGHTA, CDR2 FQGNSA.

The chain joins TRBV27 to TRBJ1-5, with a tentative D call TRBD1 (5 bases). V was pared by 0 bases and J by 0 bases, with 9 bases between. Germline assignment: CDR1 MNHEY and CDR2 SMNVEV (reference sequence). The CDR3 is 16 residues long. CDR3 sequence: CASSLSGQVSNQPQHF. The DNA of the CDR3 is TGTGCCAGCAGTTTATCGGGGCAGGTTAGCAATCAGCCCCAGCATTTT.

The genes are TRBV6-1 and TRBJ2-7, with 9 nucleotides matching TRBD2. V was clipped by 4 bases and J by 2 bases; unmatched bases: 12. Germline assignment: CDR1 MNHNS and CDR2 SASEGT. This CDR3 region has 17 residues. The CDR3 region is CASSALYIAGGTYEQYF. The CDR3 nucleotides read TGTGCCAGCAGTGCCCTCTATATTGCGGGAGGGACCTACGAGCAGTACTTC.

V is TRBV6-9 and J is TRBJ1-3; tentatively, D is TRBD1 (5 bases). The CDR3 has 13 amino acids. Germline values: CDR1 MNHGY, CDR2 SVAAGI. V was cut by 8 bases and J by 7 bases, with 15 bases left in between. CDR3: CASRSRESNTIYF. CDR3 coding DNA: TGTGCCAGCCGGTCCAGGGAGAGCAACACCATATATTTT.